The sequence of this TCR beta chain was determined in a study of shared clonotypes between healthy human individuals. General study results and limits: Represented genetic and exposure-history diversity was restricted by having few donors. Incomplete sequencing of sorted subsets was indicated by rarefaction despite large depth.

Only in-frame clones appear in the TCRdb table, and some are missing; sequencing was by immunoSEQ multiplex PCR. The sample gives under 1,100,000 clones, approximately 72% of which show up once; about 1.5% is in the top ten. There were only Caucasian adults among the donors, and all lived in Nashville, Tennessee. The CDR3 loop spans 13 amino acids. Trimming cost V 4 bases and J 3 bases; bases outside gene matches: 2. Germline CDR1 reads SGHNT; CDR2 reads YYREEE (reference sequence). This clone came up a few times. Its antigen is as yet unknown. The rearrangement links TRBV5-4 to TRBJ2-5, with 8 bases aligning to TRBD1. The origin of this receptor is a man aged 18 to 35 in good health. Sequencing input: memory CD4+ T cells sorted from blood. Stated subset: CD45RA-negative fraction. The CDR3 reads CASSQQGEETQYF. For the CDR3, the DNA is TGTGCCAGCAGCCAACAGGGGGAAGAGACCCAGTACTTC.